The sequence of this T cell receptor beta chain was determined in a study of Ad26.COV2.S vaccination and SARS-CoV-2 variants. Treatment given: about 20 received Ad26.COV2.S at low or high dose, single or two shots; 5 received placebo; per-sample allocation not given. The samples were gathered on day 63 after the first injection of vaccine or placebo. A remark on this clone: Its antigen is as yet unknown.

Profiling relied on immunoSEQ multiplex PCR, and the TCRdb table lists in-frame clones only, not all of them. Found here are hundreds of thousands of clones, 88% of them singletons; the top ten hold 6.4%. Study-level points and caveats: Quantification of TCR breadth and depth may have yielded underestimates of total T cell responses.

The sequencing here drew on peripheral blood, taken in a trial of Ad26.COV2.S vaccine versus placebo. This receptor was taken from a person between 18 and 59 years old who received the Ad26.COV2.S COVID-19 vaccine or a placebo.

CDR3 in DNA: TGTGCCAGCAGTTACTCGGGGGGGGAGGGTTCACCCCTCCACTTT. This translates into CASSYSGGEGSPLHF. The chain employs TRBV6-6 and TRBJ1-6; tentative D call: TRBD1 (5 bases). The CDR3 totals 15 residues. Trimming pared 0 bases from V and 9 bases from J, leaving 12 bases between. Germline CDR1 and CDR2: MNHNY and SVGAGI (reference sequence).